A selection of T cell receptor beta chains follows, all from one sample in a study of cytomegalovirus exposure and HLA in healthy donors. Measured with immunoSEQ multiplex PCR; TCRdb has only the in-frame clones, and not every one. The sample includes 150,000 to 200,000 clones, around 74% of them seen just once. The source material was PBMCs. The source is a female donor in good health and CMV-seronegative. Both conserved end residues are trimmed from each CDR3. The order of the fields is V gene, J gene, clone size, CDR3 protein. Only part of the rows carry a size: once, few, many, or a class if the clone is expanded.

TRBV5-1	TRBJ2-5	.	ASSVERGHETQY
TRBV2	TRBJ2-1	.	ASSVAPRALGF
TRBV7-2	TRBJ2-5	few	ASSFRTGKETQY
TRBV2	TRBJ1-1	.	ASSEATGTTEAF
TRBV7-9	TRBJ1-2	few	ASSLVAGGSGNYGYT
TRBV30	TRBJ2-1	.	AWSSLVAGVRSSYNEQF
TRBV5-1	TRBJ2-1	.	ASSLASGPGGTYNEQF
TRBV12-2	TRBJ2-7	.	ASRLRPSRWVQYEQY
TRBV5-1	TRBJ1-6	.	ASSLDRVSPLH
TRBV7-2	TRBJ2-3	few	ASSFGLADSRADTQY